This paragraph reports one TCR beta chain. TCRdb recomputed calls from the 5' RACE reads with MiXCR, one row per CDR3 protein. The profile shows roughly 160,000 distinct CDR3 sequences, about 7% of them singletons. This sample was included in a study of T cells after yellow fever vaccination. Germline assignment: CDR1 SNHLY and CDR2 FYNNEI. Deletions cut 8 bases from V and 8 bases from J, with 19 bases between. The CDR3 length is 14 residues. V usage is TRBV2 and J usage is TRBJ2-1; D ambiguous. The sequence was obtained from a man between 18 and 29 years old who received the YFV17D yellow fever vaccine. The specimen was CD4+ T cells sorted from PBMCs, collected 4 to 6 days after the first yellow fever vaccination. CDR3 residues: CASGGWSGGDEQFF. CDR3 sequence (DNA): TGTGCCAGCGGTGGGTGGTCAGGCGGCGATGAGCAGTTCTTC.